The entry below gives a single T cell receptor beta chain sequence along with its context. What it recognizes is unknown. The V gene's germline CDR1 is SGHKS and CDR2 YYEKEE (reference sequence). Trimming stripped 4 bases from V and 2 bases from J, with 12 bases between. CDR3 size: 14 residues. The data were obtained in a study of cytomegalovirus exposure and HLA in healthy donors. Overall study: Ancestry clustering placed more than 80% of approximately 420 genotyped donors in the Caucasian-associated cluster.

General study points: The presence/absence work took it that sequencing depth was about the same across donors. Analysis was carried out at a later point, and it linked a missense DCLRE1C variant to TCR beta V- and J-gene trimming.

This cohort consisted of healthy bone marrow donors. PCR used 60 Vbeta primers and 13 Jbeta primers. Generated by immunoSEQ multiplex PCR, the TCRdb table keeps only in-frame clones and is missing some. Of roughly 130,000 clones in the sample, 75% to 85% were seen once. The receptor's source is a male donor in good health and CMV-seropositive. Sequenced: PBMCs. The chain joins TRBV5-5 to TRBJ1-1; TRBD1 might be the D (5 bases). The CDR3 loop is CASSRTGGNTEAFF. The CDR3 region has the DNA TGTGCCAGCAGCCGCACAGGCGGTAACACTGAAGCTTTCTTT.